The rows below give T cell receptor beta chains drawn from one sample of a study of cytomegalovirus exposure and HLA in healthy donors. Method: immunoSEQ multiplex PCR; TCRdb's copy keeps in-frame clones and lacks some. The table has 200,000 or so clones, 82% seen once. Sequencing was carried out using PBMCs. Receptors originate from a boy aged 2 to 10 in good health and CMV-seronegative. Each CDR3 is given with its conserved first and last residue. D genes are given only for firm matches. Size tells how often a clone was seen (once, few, many) or the class of an expanded clone, and some rows leave it out.

v_call: TRBV2; clone_size: .; d_call: .; j_call: TRBJ1-4; cdr3_aa: CASNPDQGEKLFF; cdr3_nt: TGTGCCAGCAACCCAGATCAGGGTGAAAAACTGTTTTTT
v_call: TRBV6-1; clone_size: .; d_call: .; j_call: TRBJ1-1; cdr3_aa: CASSGPQGTNEAFF; cdr3_nt: TGTGCCAGCAGTGGCCCCCAGGGAACAAATGAAGCTTTCTTT
v_call: TRBV10-3; clone_size: .; d_call: .; j_call: TRBJ1-4; cdr3_aa: CAVASGKLFF; cdr3_nt: TGTGCCGTCGCGTCGGGAAAACTGTTTTTT
v_call: TRBV5-8; clone_size: .; d_call: .; j_call: TRBJ1-1; cdr3_aa: CASSLGWGRTEAFF; cdr3_nt: TGTGCCAGCAGCTTGGGGTGGGGGCGGACTGAAGCTTTCTTT
v_call: TRBV7-8; clone_size: few; d_call: TRBD1; j_call: TRBJ2-7; cdr3_aa: CASSLQGRTGVSQYF; cdr3_nt: TGTGCCAGCAGCTTACAGGGTCGGACAGGGGTTTCACAGTACTTC
v_call: TRBV19; clone_size: few; d_call: .; j_call: TRBJ2-1; cdr3_aa: CASSIRAVSNEQFF; cdr3_nt: TGTGCCAGTAGTATCCGTGCGGTCAGCAATGAGCAGTTCTTC
v_call: TRBV11-2; clone_size: .; d_call: TRBD2; j_call: TRBJ2-5; cdr3_aa: CASSHTLRRGDNQETQYF; cdr3_nt: TGTGCCAGCAGCCACACCCTTCGGCGGGGGGATAACCAAGAGACCCAGTACTTC
v_call: TRBV7-3; clone_size: .; d_call: .; j_call: TRBJ2-7; cdr3_aa: CASSPDEGSNEQYF; cdr3_nt: TGTGCCAGCAGCCCCGATGAGGGTTCCAACGAGCAGTACTTC
v_call: TRBV5-6; clone_size: .; d_call: .; j_call: TRBJ2-7; cdr3_aa: CASSSYDEQYF; cdr3_nt: TGTGCCAGCAGCTCCTATGACGAGCAGTACTTC
v_call: TRBV4-1; clone_size: .; d_call: TRBD2; j_call: TRBJ2-1; cdr3_aa: CASSQVSGGAYNEQFF; cdr3_nt: TGCGCCAGCAGCCAGGTTAGCGGGGGGGCCTACAATGAGCAGTTCTTC
v_call: TRBV18; clone_size: .; d_call: TRBD2; j_call: TRBJ2-2; cdr3_aa: CASSPLGGANTGELFF; cdr3_nt: TGTGCCAGCTCACCCCTCGGGGGGGCGAACACCGGGGAGCTGTTTTTT
v_call: TRBV10-2; clone_size: .; d_call: TRBD2; j_call: TRBJ2-2; cdr3_aa: CASSDSLGGLAGALYTGELFF; cdr3_nt: TGCGCCAGCAGCGACAGTCTAGGAGGACTAGCGGGGGCCCTTTACACCGGGGAGCTGTTTTTT
v_call: TRBV6-1; clone_size: .; d_call: .; j_call: TRBJ2-7; cdr3_aa: CASTFSYEQYF; cdr3_nt: TGTGCCAGCACCTTCTCCTACGAGCAGTACTTC
v_call: TRBV4-3; clone_size: once; d_call: TRBD1; j_call: TRBJ1-6; cdr3_aa: CASSQAPPGQGFSPLHF; cdr3_nt: TGCGCCAGCAGCCAAGCTCCACCGGGACAGGGGTTCTCACCCCTCCACTTT
v_call: TRBV6-4; clone_size: .; d_call: .; j_call: TRBJ2-3; cdr3_aa: CASSAGGTDTQYF; cdr3_nt: TGTGCCAGCAGTGCGGGGGGCACAGATACGCAGTATTTT
v_call: TRBV5-6; clone_size: .; d_call: TRBD1; j_call: TRBJ1-2; cdr3_aa: CASSSRIRDRANYGYTF; cdr3_nt: TGTGCCAGCAGCTCACGCATACGGGACAGGGCCAACTATGGCTACACCTTC
v_call: TRBV7-9; clone_size: .; d_call: .; j_call: TRBJ1-2; cdr3_aa: CASRRAGGDSNYGYTF; cdr3_nt: TGTGCCAGCAGGCGAGCAGGAGGGGATTCTAACTATGGCTACACCTTC
v_call: TRBV27; clone_size: once; d_call: TRBD1; j_call: TRBJ2-7; cdr3_aa: CASSLGRGQGAREQYF; cdr3_nt: TGTGCCAGCAGTTTAGGGCGAGGACAGGGGGCTCGGGAGCAGTACTTC
v_call: TRBV25-1; clone_size: few; d_call: TRBD2; j_call: TRBJ2-3; cdr3_aa: CASRERGGTDTQYF; cdr3_nt: TGTGCCAGCAGAGAGCGGGGCGGCACAGATACGCAGTATTTT
v_call: TRBV5-6; clone_size: .; d_call: .; j_call: TRBJ1-6; cdr3_aa: CASSLGQGNYNSPLHF; cdr3_nt: TGTGCCAGCAGCTTGGGGCAGGGTAATTATAATTCACCCCTCCACTTT
v_call: TRBV6-5; clone_size: few; d_call: .; j_call: TRBJ1-1; cdr3_aa: CASRSVQWNTEAFF; cdr3_nt: TGTGCCAGCAGATCCGTACAATGGAACACTGAAGCTTTCTTT
v_call: TRBV5-4; clone_size: .; d_call: TRBD2; j_call: TRBJ2-3; cdr3_aa: CASSSRVAGGADTQYF; cdr3_nt: TGTGCCAGCAGCTCCCGCGTTGCGGGGGGGGCAGATACGCAGTATTTT
v_call: TRBV11-2; clone_size: once; d_call: .; j_call: TRBJ1-1; cdr3_aa: CASSNSGDQPPTEAFF; cdr3_nt: TGTGCCAGCAGTAATAGCGGGGACCAACCCCCCACTGAAGCTTTCTTT
v_call: TRBV5-4; clone_size: .; d_call: TRBD2; j_call: TRBJ2-1; cdr3_aa: CASSHIRDYHEQFF; cdr3_nt: TGTGCCAGCAGCCATATCCGGGACTACCATGAGCAGTTCTTC
v_call: TRBV6-6; clone_size: .; d_call: .; j_call: TRBJ2-7; cdr3_aa: CASTLTGMIYEQYF; cdr3_nt: TGTGCCAGCACCCTGACCGGGATGATCTACGAGCAGTACTTC
v_call: TRBV18; clone_size: .; d_call: TRBD2; j_call: TRBJ2-3; cdr3_aa: CASSPLAGTSTDTQYF; cdr3_nt: TGTGCCAGCTCACCTTTAGCGGGGACTAGCACAGATACGCAGTATTTT
v_call: TRBV6-5; clone_size: .; d_call: .; j_call: TRBJ1-1; cdr3_aa: CASSEHRDWAFF; cdr3_nt: TGTGCCAGCAGTGAGCACAGGGATTGGGCTTTCTTT
v_call: TRBV18; clone_size: .; d_call: .; j_call: TRBJ2-7; cdr3_aa: CASSPMAGDLKFYEQYF; cdr3_nt: TGTGCCAGCTCACCAATGGCCGGAGATCTAAAATTTTACGAGCAGTACTTC
v_call: TRBV27; clone_size: .; d_call: TRBD1; j_call: TRBJ1-5; cdr3_aa: CASSLYRGNQPQHF; cdr3_nt: TGTGCCAGCAGTCTTTACAGGGGAAATCAGCCCCAGCATTTT
v_call: TRBV30; clone_size: .; d_call: .; j_call: TRBJ1-2; cdr3_aa: CAWTWKGGRGGYGYTF; cdr3_nt: TGTGCCTGGACCTGGAAAGGGGGACGAGGGGGCTATGGCTACACCTTC
v_call: TRBV27; clone_size: .; d_call: .; j_call: TRBJ1-6; cdr3_aa: CASSLFGGFNSPLHF; cdr3_nt: TGTGCCAGCAGTTTATTCGGGGGATTTAATTCACCCCTCCACTTT
v_call: TRBV5-1; clone_size: once; d_call: .; j_call: TRBJ2-5; cdr3_aa: CASSPSPGTPWGETQYF; cdr3_nt: TGCGCCAGCAGCCCCTCGCCCGGGACTCCCTGGGGAGAGACCCAGTACTTC
v_call: TRBV27; clone_size: .; d_call: .; j_call: TRBJ2-7; cdr3_aa: CASSFWGLPGDYEQYF; cdr3_nt: TGTGCCAGCAGTTTTTGGGGACTACCAGGGGACTACGAGCAGTACTTC
v_call: TRBV30; clone_size: .; d_call: .; j_call: TRBJ1-2; cdr3_aa: CAWSVLPLRTDYGYTF; cdr3_nt: TGTGCCTGGAGTGTCCTTCCACTCCGGACAGACTATGGCTACACCTTC
v_call: TRBV7-9; clone_size: .; d_call: .; j_call: TRBJ2-5; cdr3_aa: CASSLTAHQETQYF; cdr3_nt: TGTGCCAGCAGCTTGACAGCCCACCAAGAGACCCAGTACTTC
v_call: TRBV2; clone_size: .; d_call: .; j_call: TRBJ2-5; cdr3_aa: CASSEGRALLGKTQYF; cdr3_nt: TGTGCCAGCAGTGAGGGTCGAGCGCTACTCGGAAAGACCCAGTACTTC
v_call: TRBV6-5; clone_size: once; d_call: .; j_call: TRBJ1-5; cdr3_aa: CASSFSYQPQHF; cdr3_nt: TGTGCCAGCAGTTTCAGTTATCAGCCCCAGCATTTT
v_call: TRBV7-2; clone_size: .; d_call: .; j_call: TRBJ2-2; cdr3_aa: CASSLYRGAYTGELFF; cdr3_nt: TGTGCCAGCAGCTTATATCGCGGGGCGTACACCGGGGAGCTGTTTTTT
v_call: TRBV14; clone_size: once; d_call: .; j_call: TRBJ2-1; cdr3_aa: CASSPTFRGNEQFF; cdr3_nt: TGTGCCAGCAGCCCCACTTTCCGGGGCAATGAGCAGTTCTTC
v_call: TRBV4-3; clone_size: .; d_call: .; j_call: TRBJ2-7; cdr3_aa: CASSWSFRGASYEQYF; cdr3_nt: TGCGCCAGCAGCTGGAGCTTCCGGGGGGCCTCCTACGAGCAGTACTTC
v_call: TRBV7-2; clone_size: .; d_call: .; j_call: TRBJ2-7; cdr3_aa: CASSSLPLATSYEQYF; cdr3_nt: TGTGCCAGCAGCTCCCTGCCTCTGGCGACTTCCTACGAGCAGTACTTC
v_call: TRBV7-3; clone_size: .; d_call: TRBD2; j_call: TRBJ2-7; cdr3_aa: CASSLTSGGAYEQYF; cdr3_nt: TGTGCCAGCAGCTTAACGAGCGGGGGGGCGTACGAGCAGTACTTC
v_call: TRBV6-5; clone_size: .; d_call: .; j_call: TRBJ1-2; cdr3_aa: CATRPREGYGYTF; cdr3_nt: TGTGCCACCAGACCCAGGGAAGGCTATGGCTACACCTTC
v_call: TRBV7-3; clone_size: .; d_call: .; j_call: TRBJ2-3; cdr3_aa: CASSYAGLGDTQYF; cdr3_nt: TGTGCCAGCAGCTATGCGGGGCTGGGGGATACGCAGTATTTT
v_call: TRBV7-2; clone_size: .; d_call: .; j_call: TRBJ1-3; cdr3_aa: CASSLMEGTIYF; cdr3_nt: TGTGCCAGCAGCTTAATGGAGGGCACCATATATTTT